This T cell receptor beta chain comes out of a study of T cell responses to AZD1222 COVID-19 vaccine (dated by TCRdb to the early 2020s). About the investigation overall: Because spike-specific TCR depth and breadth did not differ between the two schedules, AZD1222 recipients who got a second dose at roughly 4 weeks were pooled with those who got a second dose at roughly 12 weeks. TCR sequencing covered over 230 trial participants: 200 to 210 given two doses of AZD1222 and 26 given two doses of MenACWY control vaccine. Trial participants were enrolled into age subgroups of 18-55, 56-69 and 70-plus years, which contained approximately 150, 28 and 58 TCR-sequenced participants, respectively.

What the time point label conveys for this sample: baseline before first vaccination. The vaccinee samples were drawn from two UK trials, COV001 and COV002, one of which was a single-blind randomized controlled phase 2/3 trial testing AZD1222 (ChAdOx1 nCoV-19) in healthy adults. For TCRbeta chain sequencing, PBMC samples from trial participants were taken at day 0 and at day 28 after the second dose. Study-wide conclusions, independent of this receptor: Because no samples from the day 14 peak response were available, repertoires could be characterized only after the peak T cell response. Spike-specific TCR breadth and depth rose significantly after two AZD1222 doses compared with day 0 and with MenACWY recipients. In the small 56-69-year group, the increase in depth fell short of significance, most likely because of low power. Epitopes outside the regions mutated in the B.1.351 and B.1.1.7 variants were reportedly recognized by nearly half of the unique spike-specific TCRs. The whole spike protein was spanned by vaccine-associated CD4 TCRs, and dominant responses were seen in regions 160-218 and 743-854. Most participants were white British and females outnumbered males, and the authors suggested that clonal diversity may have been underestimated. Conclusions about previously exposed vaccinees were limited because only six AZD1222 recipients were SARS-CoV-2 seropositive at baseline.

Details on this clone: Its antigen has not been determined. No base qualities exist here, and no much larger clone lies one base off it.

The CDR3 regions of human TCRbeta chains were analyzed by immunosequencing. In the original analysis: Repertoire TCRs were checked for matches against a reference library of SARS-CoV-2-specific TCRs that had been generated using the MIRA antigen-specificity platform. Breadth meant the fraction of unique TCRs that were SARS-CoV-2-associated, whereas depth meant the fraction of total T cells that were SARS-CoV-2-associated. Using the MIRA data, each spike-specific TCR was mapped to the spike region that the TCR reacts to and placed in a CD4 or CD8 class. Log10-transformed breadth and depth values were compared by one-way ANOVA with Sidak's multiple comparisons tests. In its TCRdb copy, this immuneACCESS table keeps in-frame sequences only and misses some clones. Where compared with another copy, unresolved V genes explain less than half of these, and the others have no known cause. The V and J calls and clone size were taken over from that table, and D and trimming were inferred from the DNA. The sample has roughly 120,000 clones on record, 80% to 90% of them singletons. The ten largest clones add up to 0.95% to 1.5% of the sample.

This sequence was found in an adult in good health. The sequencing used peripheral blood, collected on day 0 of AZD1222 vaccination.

The DNA is as follows: TGTGCCAGCAGCGCCTCGTGGACGGCTAAGGTGCAGCCCCAGCATTTT. The resulting protein is CASSASWTAKVQPQHF. The chain was built from TRBV21-1 and TRBJ1-5. TRBV21-1 is a recognized pseudogene. The CDR3, from cysteine to phenylalanine, totals 16 residues. Only the CDR3 DNA is retained, 48 bases long and in frame from the first base.